This T cell receptor (beta chain) was retrieved from a study of cytomegalovirus exposure and HLA in healthy donors. The CDR3 extends over 13 amino acids. Germline V gene data show CDR1 as SNHLY and CDR2 as FYNNEI. Donors counted as nominally healthy when sampled, yet unrecorded immune exposures were likely. The PCR contained 60 Vbeta and 13 Jbeta primers. Produced via immunoSEQ multiplex PCR; TCRdb's table is partial and in-frame only. This table has around 200,000 clones, around 86% appearing once. This sequence was found in a woman under 30 in good health and CMV-seronegative. The rearrangement links TRBV2 to TRBJ2-5, with D perhaps TRBD1 (6 bases). Judging by the DNA end, TRBJ2-7 fits better; the J call may be wrong. Specimen: PBMCs. This CDR3 is CASSRTDSYEQYF. The DNA of the CDR3 is TGTGCCAGCAGCAGGACAGATTCCTACGAGCAGTACTTC.